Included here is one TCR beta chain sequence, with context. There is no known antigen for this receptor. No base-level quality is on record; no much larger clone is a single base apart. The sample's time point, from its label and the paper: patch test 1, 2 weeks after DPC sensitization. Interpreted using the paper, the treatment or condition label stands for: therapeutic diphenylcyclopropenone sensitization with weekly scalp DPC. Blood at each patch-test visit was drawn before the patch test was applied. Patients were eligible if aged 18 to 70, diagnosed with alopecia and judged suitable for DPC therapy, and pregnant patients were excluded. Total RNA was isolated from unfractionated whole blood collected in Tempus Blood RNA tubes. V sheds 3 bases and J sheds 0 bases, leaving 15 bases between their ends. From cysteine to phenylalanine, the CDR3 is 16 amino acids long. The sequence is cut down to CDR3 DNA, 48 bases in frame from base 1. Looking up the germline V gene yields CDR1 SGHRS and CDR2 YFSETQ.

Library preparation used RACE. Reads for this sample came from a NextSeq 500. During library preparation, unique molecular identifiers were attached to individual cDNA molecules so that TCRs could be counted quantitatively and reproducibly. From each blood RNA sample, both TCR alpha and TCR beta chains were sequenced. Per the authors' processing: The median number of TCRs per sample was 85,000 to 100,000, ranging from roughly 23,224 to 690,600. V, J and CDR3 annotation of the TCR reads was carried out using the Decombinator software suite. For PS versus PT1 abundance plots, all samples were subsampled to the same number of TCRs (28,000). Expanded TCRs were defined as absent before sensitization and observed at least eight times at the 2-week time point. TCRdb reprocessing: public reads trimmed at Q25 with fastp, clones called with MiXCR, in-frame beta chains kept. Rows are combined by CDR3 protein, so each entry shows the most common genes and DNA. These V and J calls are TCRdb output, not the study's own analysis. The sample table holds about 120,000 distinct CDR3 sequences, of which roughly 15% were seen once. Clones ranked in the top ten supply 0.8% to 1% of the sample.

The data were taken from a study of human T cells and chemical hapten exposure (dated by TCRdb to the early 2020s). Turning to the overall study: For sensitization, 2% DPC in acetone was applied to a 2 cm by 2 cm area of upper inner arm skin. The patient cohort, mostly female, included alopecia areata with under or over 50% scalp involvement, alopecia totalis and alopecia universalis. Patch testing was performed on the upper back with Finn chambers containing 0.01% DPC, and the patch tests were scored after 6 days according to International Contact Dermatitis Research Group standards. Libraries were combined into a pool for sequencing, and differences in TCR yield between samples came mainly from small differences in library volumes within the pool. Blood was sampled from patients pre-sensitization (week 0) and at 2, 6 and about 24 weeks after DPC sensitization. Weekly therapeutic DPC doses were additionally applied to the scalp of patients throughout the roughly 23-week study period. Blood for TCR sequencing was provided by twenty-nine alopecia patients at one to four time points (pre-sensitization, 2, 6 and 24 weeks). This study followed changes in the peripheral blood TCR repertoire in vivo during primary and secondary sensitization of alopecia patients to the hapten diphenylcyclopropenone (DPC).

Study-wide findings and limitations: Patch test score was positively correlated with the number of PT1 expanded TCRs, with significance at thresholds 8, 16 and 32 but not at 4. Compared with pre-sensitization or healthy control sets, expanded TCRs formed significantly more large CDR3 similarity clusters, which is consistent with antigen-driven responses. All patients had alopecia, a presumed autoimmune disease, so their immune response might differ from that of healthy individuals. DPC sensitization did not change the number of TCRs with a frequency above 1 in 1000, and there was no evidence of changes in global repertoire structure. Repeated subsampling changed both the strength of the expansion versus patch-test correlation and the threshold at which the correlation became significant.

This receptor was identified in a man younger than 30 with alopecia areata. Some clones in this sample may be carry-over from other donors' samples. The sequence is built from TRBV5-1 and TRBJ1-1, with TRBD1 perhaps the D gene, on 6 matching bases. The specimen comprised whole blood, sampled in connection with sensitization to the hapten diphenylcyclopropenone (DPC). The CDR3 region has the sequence CASSSGALSLNTEAFF. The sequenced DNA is TGCGCCAGCAGCTCGGGGGCACTGAGCTTGAACACTGAAGCTTTCTTT.